Detailed here is one T cell receptor (beta chain). This specimen comes from a study of blood T cell repertoires in COVID-19. Across the whole study: Italy, Spain and the United States were the sources of the convalescent and acute COVID-19 samples. In each case, the material was cDNA or gDNA derived from T cells, B-cell-depleted T cells, or PBMCs.

Germline V CDR1 and CDR2: WNHNN, SYGVQD (reference sequence). Between the trimmed V and J ends, which lost 0 bases and 7 bases, there was a span of 11 bases. The CDR3 consists of 14 residues. Authors' processing steps: Amplification of reference gene primers was used by the study to estimate nucleated cell counts. Profiling relied on immunoSEQ multiplex PCR, and the TCRdb table lists in-frame clones only, not all of them. V and J calls and clone size are as listed in that table; D and trimming were resolved from the DNA. Of 200,000 to 300,000 clones listed, 88% were seen once; the top ten hold approximately 3.8%.

The sequenced sample consisted of peripheral blood. The chain couples TRBV10-1 to TRBJ2-3; D may be TRBD1 (6 bases). The sequence was collected from a man in his 60s who had recovered from COVID-19. The CDR3 protein is CASSESGALNTQYF. The CDR3 nucleotides are TGCGCCAGCAGTGAGTCGGGGGCGTTGAATACGCAGTATTTT.